The sequence of this TCR beta chain was determined in a study of OX40 agonist ivuxolimab in advanced cancers. Whole-study context: At doses from 0.01 to 10 mg/kg, patients were given intravenous ivuxolimab every 2 weeks.

Autoimmune disease history or systemic immunosuppression barred patients. Only a few counts were recorded for this clone. Its antigen is undetermined. Here immunoSEQ multiplex PCR was the method, and the copy in TCRdb shows in-frame clones only, minus some. The repertoire holds fewer than 30,000 clones, with approximately 83% as singletons. The study, taken as a whole, reports: No antigen was identified for the clonally expanded peripheral T cells.

The V gene's germline CDR1 is MNHEY and CDR2 SVGAGI. V lost 0 bases, J lost 7 bases, and 7 bases stayed unmatched. The CDR3 is made up of 16 amino acids. The sequenced sample was CD4+ or CD8+ T cells sorted from blood, obtained in a trial of the OX40 agonist ivuxolimab. The chain carries TRBV6-5 and TRBJ2-2; 8 nucleotides match TRBD2. This sequence was found in an adult with an advanced solid tumor such as melanoma, head and neck, liver or kidney cancer. CDR3 protein: CASSYSLGGGIGELFF. The CDR3, as DNA: TGTGCCAGCAGTTACTCTCTCGGGGGGGGCATCGGGGAGCTGTTTTTT.